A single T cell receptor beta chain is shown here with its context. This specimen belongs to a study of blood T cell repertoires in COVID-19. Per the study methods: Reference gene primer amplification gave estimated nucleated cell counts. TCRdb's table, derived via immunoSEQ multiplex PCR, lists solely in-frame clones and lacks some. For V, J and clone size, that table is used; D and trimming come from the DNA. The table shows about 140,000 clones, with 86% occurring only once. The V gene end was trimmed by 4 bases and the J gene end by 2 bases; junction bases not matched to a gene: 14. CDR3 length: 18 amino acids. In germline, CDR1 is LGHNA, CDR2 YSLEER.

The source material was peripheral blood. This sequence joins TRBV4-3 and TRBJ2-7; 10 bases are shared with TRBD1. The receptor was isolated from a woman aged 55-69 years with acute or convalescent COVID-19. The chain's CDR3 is CASSRTIATGTGAYEQYF. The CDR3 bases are TGCGCCAGCAGCCGGACGATTGCAACCGGGACAGGGGCCTACGAGCAGTACTTC.